A single sample gave rise to the 6 T cell receptor beta chains below, sequenced in a study of graft-versus-host responses after intestinal transplantation. The method was immunoSEQ multiplex PCR; TCRdb's version includes in-frame clones alone and lacks a portion of them. Of under 50,000 clones in the sample, more than 85% were seen once. Sequencing was performed on PBMCs, taken roughly 780 days after intestinal transplantation. The receptors originated from a human patient who received an intestinal transplant, so some T cells may come from the graft donor.

V and J are TRBV5-1 and TRBJ1-6; a weak D match, TRBD1 (5 bases). V was trimmed by 0 bases and J by 0 bases, leaving 10 bases between them. CDR3 length: 17 residues. Germline V gives CDR1 SGHRS, CDR2 YFSETQ. The CDR3 DNA reads as TGCGCCAGCAGCTTGGCTGGGGGGAGCTCCTATAATTCACCCCTCCACTTT. This translates into CASSLAGGSSYNSPLHF.

The J gene is TRBJ1-1, the V gene TRBV30; D not certain. This CDR3 has 11 residues. The V and J ends lost 3 bases and 1 base respectively, with 3 bases between them. The germline gives CDR1 GTSNPN, CDR2 SVGIG (reference sequence). The CDR3 sequence: CAWRENTEAFF. The CDR3 DNA reads TGTGCCTGGAGGGAGAACACTGAAGCTTTCTTT.

V gene TRBV5-1 combines with J gene TRBJ2-3, with a tentative D call TRBD2 (6 bases). CDR3 length equals 13 residues. V lost 3 bases and J 6 bases, leaving 11 bases between the germline ends. CDR1 is SGHRS, CDR2 YFSETQ, per germline. CDR3 sequence (DNA): TGCGCCAGCAGCTCCGGGGAGGTGGATACGCAGTATTTT. It codes for CASSSGEVDTQYF.

V and J are TRBV29-1 and TRBJ1-5; TRBD1 agrees at 8 bases. CDR1 and CDR2 (germline): SQVTM, ANQGSEA. Unmatched junction bases numbered 7, after V lost 7 bases and J lost 2 bases. This CDR3 region has 14 residues. The CDR3 is CSAQTGDGNQPQHF. In nucleotides, the CDR3 is TGCAGCGCCCAGACAGGGGACGGCAATCAGCCCCAGCATTTT.

This rearrangement joins TRBV11-2 to TRBJ1-6, with 9 nucleotides matching TRBD1. Germline V gene lookup returns CDR1 SGHAT and CDR2 FQNNGV. J was trimmed by 7 bases and V by 5 bases; bases with no gene match: 6. CDR3 length equals 15 residues. CDR3 protein: CASSVLDRGNSPLHF. In nucleotides, the CDR3 is TGTGCCAGCAGCGTGTTGGACAGGGGCAATTCACCCCTCCACTTT.

The chain carries TRBV28 and TRBJ2-5, with TRBD2 identical over 9 bases. The V gene end was trimmed by 6 bases and the J gene end by 5 bases; junction bases not matched to a gene: 13. The CDR3 totals 16 residues. In germline, CDR1 is MDHEN, CDR2 SYDVKM. CDR3 amino acids: CASSRPGLAYGETQYF. The CDR3 nucleotides are TGTGCCAGCAGCCGTCCGGGACTAGCATATGGGGAGACCCAGTACTTC.